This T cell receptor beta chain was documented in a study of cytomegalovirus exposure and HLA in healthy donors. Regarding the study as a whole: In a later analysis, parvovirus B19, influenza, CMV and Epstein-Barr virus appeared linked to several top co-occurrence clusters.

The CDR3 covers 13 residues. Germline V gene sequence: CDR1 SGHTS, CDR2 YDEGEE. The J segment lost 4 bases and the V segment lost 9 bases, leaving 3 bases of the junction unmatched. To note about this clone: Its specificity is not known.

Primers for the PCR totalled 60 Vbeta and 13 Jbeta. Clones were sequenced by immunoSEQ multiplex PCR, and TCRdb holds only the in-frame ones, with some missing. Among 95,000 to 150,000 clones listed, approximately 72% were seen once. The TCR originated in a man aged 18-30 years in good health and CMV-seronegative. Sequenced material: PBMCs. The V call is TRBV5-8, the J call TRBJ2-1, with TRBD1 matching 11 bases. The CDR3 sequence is CANRDRGYNEQFF. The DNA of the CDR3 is TGTGCCAACAGGGACAGGGGGTACAATGAGCAGTTCTTC. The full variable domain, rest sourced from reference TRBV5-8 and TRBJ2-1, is EAGVTQSPTHLIKTRGQQATLRCSPISGHTSVYWYQQALGLGLQFLLWYDEGEERNRGNFPPRFSGRQFPNYSSELNVNALELEDSALYLCANRDRGYNEQFFGPGTRLTVL.